Shown below are 9 T cell receptor beta chains from a single sample sequenced in a study of beta chain features in type 1 diabetes. Study observations and caveats: Patients with Type 1 diabetes showed moderately but significantly shorter TCRB CDR3s in all four CD4+ subsets.

Reverse transcribing all isolated RNA meant expressed TCRB transcripts were sequenced. The repertoire was sequenced with immunoSEQ multiplex PCR; TCRdb's copy has only in-frame clones and lacks some. This sample has around 650,000 clones, with around 11% found just once. What these receptors recognize is not known. Material: naive CD4+ T cells from blood. The source of these receptors is a man aged 25 to 40 with type 1 diabetes.

The gene calls are TRBV5-1 and TRBJ1-4; 10 positions agree with TRBD1. This CDR3 spans 15 amino acids. The germline V gene has CDR1 SGHRS and CDR2 YFSETQ. V trimming: 5 bases; J trimming: 7 bases; junction bases outside the gene matches: 8. The CDR3 is CASSWSGTGAEKLFF. As DNA, the CDR3 is TGCGCCAGCAGTTGGAGTGGGACAGGGGCTGAAAAACTGTTTTTT.

This chain uses TRBV7-9 with TRBJ1-6; TRBD1 matches 8 bases. There are 14 residues in the CDR3. Germline CDR1 SEHNR, CDR2 FQNEAQ (reference sequence). V shed 6 bases and J 7 bases; nucleotides not matched to a gene: 5. The CDR3 here is CASSRTGGNSPLHF. CDR3 DNA sequence: TGTGCCAGCAGTCGAACAGGGGGGAATTCACCCCTCCACTTT.

The chain is built from TRBV7-9 and TRBJ2-1; D is perhaps TRBD1 (5 bases). V was shortened by 2 bases and J by 5 bases, with 13 bases between the two germline ends. There are 15 residues in the CDR3. Germline CDR1 SEHNR, CDR2 FQNEAQ (reference sequence). This CDR3 is CASSLLRAGNNEQFF. The CDR3 bases are TGTGCCAGCAGCTTACTCCGGGCAGGGAACAATGAGCAGTTCTTC.

In its sample, this clone was seen a few times. This chain uses TRBV29-1 with TRBJ1-1, with D unresolved. This CDR3 region has 11 residues. The germline gives CDR1 SQVTM, CDR2 ANQGSEA. With 4 bases removed from V and 4 bases from J, the gap between germline ends came to 7 bases. DNA for the CDR3: TGCAGCGTTGGGGAATCCACTGAAGCTTTCTTT. This encodes CSVGESTEAFF.

The table lists this clone with a few counts. At one boundary the junction diverges from the germline segment, which might be a read error. The chain joins TRBV20-1 to TRBJ2-7, with D unresolved. The CDR3 is 11 residues long. CDR1 is DFQATT and CDR2 is SNEGSKA in the germline V gene (reference sequence). The CDR3 nucleotides are TGCAGTGCTAGGCTTTCCTTCGAGCAGTACTTC. This encodes CSARLSFEQYF.

Only a few counts were recorded for this clone. The rearrangement joins TRBV29-1 to TRBJ2-5, with D tentatively TRBD1 (5 bases). The J call could be wrong; TRBJ2-7 is a better fit for the DNA end. This CDR3 is built from 13 residues. Germline CDR1 reads SQVTM; CDR2 reads ANQGSEA. CDR3 loop: CSVRRGGYYEQYF. Here the CDR3 DNA reads TGCAGCGTCCGTAGGGGCGGATACTACGAGCAGTACTTC.

Only a few counts were recorded for this clone. The chain combines TRBV6-5 with TRBJ1-4; maybe TRBD1 (6 bases). Germline CDR1 is MNHEY and CDR2 is SVGAGI. Trimming cost V 8 bases and J 6 bases, with 13 bases left between them. CDR3 size: 13 residues. CDR3 sequence (DNA): TGTGCCAGCGGTGGACAGTCTGATGAAAAACTGTTTTTT. Amino acid sequence: CASGGQSDEKLFF.

Of note for this clone: Other nucleotide sequences in the sample specify the same CDR3. V and J are TRBV4-3 and TRBJ1-5; no clear D. The CDR3 covers 13 residues. V was shortened by 3 bases and J by 1 base, with 4 bases between the two germline ends. The germline CDR1 and CDR2 sequences are LGHNA and YSLEER. The CDR3 spells CASSQDSNQPQHF. DNA of the CDR3: TGCGCCAGCAGCCAGGACAGCAATCAGCCCCAGCATTTT.

This clone turned up a few times. The gene calls are TRBV7-3 and TRBJ2-1; the match to TRBD2 covers 7 bases. Germline V gene data show CDR1 as SGHTA and CDR2 as FQGTGA. V lost 5 bases to trimming and J lost 4 bases; unmatched junction nucleotides: 8. This CDR3 has 15 amino acids. The CDR3 region is CASSPLGGSYNEQFF. Here the CDR3 DNA reads TGTGCCAGCAGCCCCTTGGGGGGGTCATACAATGAGCAGTTCTTC. Full variable domain (missing parts from reference TRBV7-3 and TRBJ2-1): GAGVSQTPSNKVTEKGKYVELRCDPISGHTALYWYRQSLGQGPEFLIYFQGTGAADDSGLPNDRFFAVRPEGSVSTLKIQRTERGDSAVYLCASSPLGGSYNEQFFGPGTRLTVL.